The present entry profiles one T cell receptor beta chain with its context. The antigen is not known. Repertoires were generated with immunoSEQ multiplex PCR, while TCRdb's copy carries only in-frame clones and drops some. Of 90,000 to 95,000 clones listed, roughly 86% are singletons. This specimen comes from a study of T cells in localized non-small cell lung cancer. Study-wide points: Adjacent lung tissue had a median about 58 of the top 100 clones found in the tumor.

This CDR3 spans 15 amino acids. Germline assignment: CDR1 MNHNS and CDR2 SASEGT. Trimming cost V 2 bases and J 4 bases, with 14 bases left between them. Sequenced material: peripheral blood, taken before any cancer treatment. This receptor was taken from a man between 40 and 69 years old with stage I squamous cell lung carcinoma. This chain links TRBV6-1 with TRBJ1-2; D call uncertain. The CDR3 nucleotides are TGTGCCAGCAGTGAAAGGTTAGGTTTCGGCTATGGCTACACCTTC. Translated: CASSERLGFGYGYTF.